Below are 16 T cell receptor beta chains sequenced from a single sample in a study of human T cells and chemical hapten exposure. TCRdb analysed the RACE reads with MiXCR anew, one entry per CDR3 protein. The table lists under 450,000 distinct CDR3 sequences, about 6% of them singletons. Time point specified: patch test 2, 6 weeks after DPC sensitization. Treatment meaning: therapeutic diphenylcyclopropenone sensitization with weekly scalp DPC. The input for sequencing was whole blood, taken in connection with sensitization to the hapten diphenylcyclopropenone (DPC). Receptors originate from a woman under 30 with alopecia areata. Some clones in this sample may be carry-over from other donors' samples.

In this sample, this clonotype turned up many times. V and J are TRBV6-6 and TRBJ1-2; D is ambiguous. Germline CDR1 MNHNY, CDR2 SVGAGI (reference sequence). There are 13 residues in the CDR3. V lost 4 bases, J lost 8 bases, and 14 bases lay in between. Here the CDR3 DNA reads TGTGCCAGCAGTTCCCAGGACCTATGGGGCTACACCTTC. Translation gives CASSSQDLWGYTF.

This clonotype was observed a few times. V is TRBV6-2 or TRBV6-3 and J is TRBJ1-1; perhaps TRBD1 as D (6 bases). The V gene's germline CDR1 is MNHEY and CDR2 SVGEGT. The CDR3 sequence is 12 residues long. V lost 8 bases and J lost 5, with 12 bases in between. Here the CDR3 DNA reads TGTGCCAGCGCCGAGCAGGGGACTGAAGCTTTCTTT. This encodes CASAEQGTEAFF.

This clonotype was observed a few times. The chain's CDR3 is CASKEGGPDTQYF. The CDR3 DNA sequence: TGTGCCAGCAAAGAGGGGGGTCCAGATACGCAGTATTTT. The chain has TRBV7-2 and TRBJ2-3; D possibly uses TRBD1 or TRBD2 (6 bases each). The CDR3 is 13 residues long. CDR1 and CDR2 (germline): SGHTA, FQGNSA. Trimming left V 7 bases short and J 4 bases short, with 12 bases between.

The chain has TRBV18 and TRBJ2-3, with a tentative D call TRBD1 (6 bases). The CDR3 length is 15 residues. The germline V and J ends were trimmed by 3 bases and 3 bases, with 13 bases remaining between them. Germline V CDR1 and CDR2: KGHSH, LQKENI. The CDR3 sequence: CASSPGARMTDTQYF. The CDR3 bases are TGTGCCAGCTCACCGGGGGCGCGGATGACAGATACGCAGTATTTT.

J is TRBJ2-3 and V is TRBV5-5, with D perhaps matching TRBD2 (5 bases). V was cut by 4 bases and J by 2 bases, with 20 bases left in between. This CDR3 contains 17 residues. Germline values: CDR1 SGHKS, CDR2 YYEKEE (reference sequence). The CDR3 reads CASSPSFLAGYTDTQYF. As DNA, the CDR3 is TGTGCCAGCAGCCCCTCTTTTCTCGCGGGTTACACAGATACGCAGTATTTT. The whole variable domain, remainder taken from reference TRBV5-5 and TRBJ2-3, is DAGVTQSPTHLIKTRGQQVTLRCSPISGHKSVSWYQQVLGQGPQFIFQYYEKEERGRGNFPDRFSARQFPNYSSELNVNALLLGDSALYLCASSPSFLAGYTDTQYFGPGTRLTVL.

J is TRBJ2-6 and V is TRBV5-1, with 11 bases that match TRBD1. CDR1 and CDR2 (germline): SGHRS, YFSETQ. V trimming: 9 bases; J trimming: 4 bases; junction bases outside the gene matches: 12. CDR3 length: 17 amino acids. Written as DNA, the CDR3 is TGCGCCACCTCTCCCGGACAGGGGGCACGGGGGGCCAACGTCCTGACTTTC. This encodes CATSPGQGARGANVLTF.

This clonotype appeared a few times. J is TRBJ2-7 and V is TRBV12-3 or TRBV12-4, with D tentatively TRBD1 (5 bases). The V gene lost 7 bases and the J gene lost 2 bases, with 21 bases spanning the gap. The CDR3 consists of 16 residues. CDR3 sequence: CASTKGPGMGTYEQYF. The CDR3 DNA sequence: TGTGCCAGCACCAAGGGGCCAGGGATGGGGACCTACGAGCAGTACTTC.

This clonotype was counted only a few times. The DNA for the CDR3 is TGTGCCAGCAGTCCCGAGAGCGGGGGTATTACAGATACGCAGTATTTT. This sequence encodes CASSPESGGITDTQYF. The chain joins TRBV6-5 to TRBJ2-3, with 8 nucleotides matching TRBD2. The J segment lost 3 bases and the V segment lost 5 bases, leaving 10 bases of the junction unmatched. The CDR3 contains 16 residues. Germline V lookup: CDR1 MNHEY, CDR2 SVGAGI.

The V and J genes are TRBV7-9 and TRBJ2-2; possibly TRBD1 for D (6 bases). The V gene's germline CDR1 is SEHNR and CDR2 FQNEAQ (reference sequence). There are 14 residues in the CDR3. V lost 5 bases and J lost 5, with 12 bases in between. This chain's CDR3 is CASSEQGWTGELFF. CDR3 DNA: TGTGCCAGCAGCGAACAGGGATGGACCGGGGAGCTGTTTTTT.

This clonotype was observed a handful of times. The chain has TRBV15 and TRBJ2-3; 8 bases line up with TRBD1. J was trimmed by 3 bases and V by 3 bases; bases with no gene match: 5. The germline V gene has CDR1 LNHNV and CDR2 YYDKDF (reference sequence). The CDR3 spans 15 residues. In DNA, the CDR3 is TGTGCCACCAGCAGGGAGACAGGGGTAACAGATACGCAGTATTTT. Its translation is CATSRETGVTDTQYF. The whole variable domain, remainder taken from reference TRBV15 and TRBJ2-3, is DAMVIQNPRYQVTQFGKPVTLSCSQTLNHNVMYWYQQKSSQAPKLLFHYYDKDFNNEADTPDNFQSRRPNTSFCFLDIRSPGLGDTAMYLCATSRETGVTDTQYFGPGTRLTVL.

This clonotype was counted at least ten times. The chain is built from TRBV5-4 and TRBJ2-7; 7 bases agree with TRBD2. V shed 3 bases, J shed 0 bases, and the junction held 6 bases outside the gene matches. Germline values: CDR1 SGHNT, CDR2 YYREEE (reference sequence). The CDR3 runs to 15 residues. CDR3 DNA sequence: TGTGCCAGCAGCTCCCGGACTAGATTCTCCTACGAGCAGTACTTC. Its protein product is CASSSRTRFSYEQYF.

This chain joins TRBV29-1 and TRBJ2-1; 7 nucleotides match TRBD2. The CDR3 length is 13 residues. Germline-derived CDR1 and CDR2 are SQVTM and ANQGSEA. The V gene end was trimmed by 7 bases and the J gene end by 4 bases; junction bases not matched to a gene: 7. CDR3 in amino acids: CSGLAAGYNEQFF. The CDR3 coding sequence is TGCAGCGGTCTAGCGGCCGGGTACAATGAGCAGTTCTTC.

V usage is TRBV7-9 and J usage is TRBJ2-1, with TRBD1 matching 9 bases. The CDR3 contains 15 residues. Germline lookup yields CDR1 SEHNR and CDR2 FQNEAQ (reference sequence). Trimming at V came to 5 bases and at J to 8 bases, leaving 10 bases not matched to a gene. CDR3 amino acids: CASSHRDRAYDEQFF. The DNA of the CDR3 is TGTGCCAGCAGCCACCGGGACAGGGCATACGATGAGCAGTTCTTC. The full variable domain, with the rest looked up from reference TRBV7-9 and TRBJ2-1, is DTGVSQNPRHKITKRGQNVTFRCDPISEHNRLYWYRQTLGQGPEFLTYFQNEAQLEKSRLLSDRFSAERPKGSFSTLEIQRTEQGDSAMYLCASSHRDRAYDEQFFGPGTRLTVL.

The gene calls are TRBV7-3 and TRBJ2-1; D is perhaps TRBD1 or TRBD2 (5 bases each). CDR3 length equals 17 residues. V shed 4 bases and J shed 10 bases, with 26 bases lying between them. Germline CDR1 SGHTA, CDR2 FQGTGA. The CDR3 DNA sequence: TGTGCCAGCAGCTCGGGGAGCCTGGGACCGACGACTCGGGAGCAGTTCTTC. It encodes CASSSGSLGPTTREQFF.

Many counts were recorded for this clonotype. The chain recombines TRBV7-3 with TRBJ1-1; 7 bases are a match to TRBD1. This CDR3 has 15 residues. Germline values: CDR1 SGHTA, CDR2 FQGTGA. V was clipped by 0 bases and J by 2 bases; unmatched bases: 3. Here the CDR3 reads CASSLTGTANTEAFF. The DNA for the CDR3 is TGTGCCAGCAGCTTAACCGGGACAGCTAACACTGAAGCTTTCTTT.

The chain uses TRBV4-2 and TRBJ2-7; D is unclear. CDR1 is LGHNA and CDR2 is YNFKEQ in the germline V gene. Trimming took off 6 bases at V and 0 bases at J, with 12 bases between the two ends. The CDR3 is 14 residues long. In DNA, the CDR3 is TGTGCCAGCAGTCCTAGTTCCGGCTCCTACGAGCAGTACTTC. It translates to CASSPSSGSYEQYF.